This TCR beta chain was documented in a study of blood T cell repertoires in COVID-19. Overall study: T cells, B-cell-depleted T cells, or PBMCs supplied cDNA or gDNA.

In the study's own analysis: Estimated nucleated cell counts came from reference gene primer amplification. The data were produced by immunoSEQ multiplex PCR, yet TCRdb's version contains in-frame clones alone and is incomplete. From that table come the V and J calls and clone size; the DNA was used to work out D and trimming. The table lists about 170,000 clones, 75% to 90% of them singletons. Residents of around 24 US areas, aged roughly 18 to 89 years, made up the participants. Symptom resolution, clearance, or two negative PCRs marked donors in Cohort 3 as recovered. V was clipped by 4 bases and J by 8 bases; unmatched bases: 4. Germline V gene data show CDR1 as SGHRS and CDR2 as YFSETQ. The CDR3 has 12 residues.

The chain combines TRBV5-1 with TRBJ1-1; 8 positions agree with TRBD1. Material: PBMCs or T cells enriched from blood (not recorded which). The receptor comes from a woman aged 50 to 60 who had recovered from COVID-19. The CDR3 sequence is CASSGTGKEAFF. The DNA for the CDR3 is TGCGCCAGCAGCGGGACAGGCAAAGAAGCTTTCTTT.